Shown below are 10 T cell receptor beta chains from a single sample sequenced in a study of CD8+ T cells in alopecia areata. Isolated RNA was reverse transcribed into cDNA used as the sequencing template. Clones were sequenced by immunoSEQ multiplex PCR, and TCRdb holds only the in-frame ones, with some missing. The table includes 85,000 to 110,000 clones, approximately 52% detected once. Specimen: CD4+ T cells sorted from blood. These receptors were obtained from a human donor in good health.

The chain uses TRBV29-1 and TRBJ1-1; D unresolved. Trimming pared 6 bases from V and 1 base from J, leaving 6 bases between. Germline CDR1 reads SQVTM; CDR2 reads ANQGSEA. The CDR3 runs 11 residues. The CDR3 nucleotides read TGCAGCGTAACGGCGAACACTGAAGCTTTCTTT. Its protein product is CSVTANTEAFF.

This sequence joins TRBV19 and TRBJ1-1, with a weak D call TRBD1 (5 bases). This CDR3 region has 19 residues. In germline, CDR1 is LNHDA, CDR2 SQIVND (reference sequence). Between the trimmed V and J ends, which lost 5 bases and 1 base, there was a span of 26 bases. This CDR3 is CASSPKPTQAGSRNTEAFF. CDR3 nucleotide sequence: TGTGCCAGTAGTCCGAAGCCCACACAGGCCGGGTCCCGGAACACTGAAGCTTTCTTT. The full variable domain, in which reference TRBV19 and TRBJ1-1 provide the parts outside the CDR3, is DGGITQSPKYLFRKEGQNVTLSCEQNLNHDAMYWYRQDPGQGLRLIYYSQIVNDFQKGDIAEGYSVSREKKESFPLTVTSAQKNPTAFYLCASSPKPTQAGSRNTEAFFGQGTRLTVV.

This clone was detected ten times or more. This rearrangement joins TRBV6-5 to TRBJ2-2; D not certain. The CDR3 spans 12 residues. Between the trimmed V and J ends, which lost 5 bases and 1 base, there was a span of 2 bases. CDR1 and CDR2 from the germline V gene are MNHEY and SVGAGI. The chain's CDR3 is CASSRNTGELFF. CDR3 in DNA: TGTGCCAGCAGTAGGAACACCGGGGAGCTGTTTTTT.

The chain is built from TRBV6-5 and TRBJ2-3; 8 nucleotides align to TRBD2. With 0 bases clipped from V and 10 bases from J, the junction kept 9 bases outside the gene matches. CDR3 length equals 15 residues. Per the germline V gene, CDR1 is MNHEY and CDR2 is SVGAGI. In DNA form, the CDR3 reads TGTGCCAGCAGTTACTCGCGGGAGGAACGCGAGGCGCAGTATTTT. As protein: CASSYSREEREAQYF.

The chain employs TRBV7-2 and TRBJ1-6; 8 bases are shared with TRBD1. The V gene's germline CDR1 is SGHTA and CDR2 FQGNSA. J gave up 7 bases and V 5 bases, and 4 bases lay outside the gene matches. The CDR3 totals 14 residues. The CDR3 sequence: CASSPDRGNSPLHF. In nucleotides, the CDR3 is TGTGCCAGCAGCCCAGACAGGGGAAATTCACCCCTCCACTTT. The full variable domain, completed using reference TRBV7-2 and TRBJ1-6, is GAGVSQSPSNKVTEKGKDVELRCDPISGHTALYWYRQSLGQGLEFLIYFQGNSAPDKSGLPSDRFSAERTGGSVSTLTIQRTQQEDSAVYLCASSPDRGNSPLHFGNGTRLTVT.

The V call is TRBV19, the J call TRBJ2-7; D not certain. The CDR3 loop spans 15 amino acids. Trimming pared 2 bases from V and 1 base from J, leaving 12 bases between. Germline values: CDR1 LNHDA, CDR2 SQIVND (reference sequence). CDR3 coding DNA: TGTGCCAGTAGTATAAATTCCCCGGGTTCCTACGAGCAGTACTTC. Its protein is CASSINSPGSYEQYF.

The chain combines TRBV19 with TRBJ1-5; D perhaps matches TRBD1 (5 bases). CDR1 LNHDA and CDR2 SQIVND come from the germline V gene (reference sequence). This CDR3 has 13 amino acids. The V gene lost 7 bases and the J gene lost 1 base, with 8 bases spanning the gap. The CDR3 protein is CASKGRSNQPQHF. The DNA of the CDR3 is TGTGCCAGTAAGGGACGGAGCAATCAGCCCCAGCATTTT.

The J gene is TRBJ1-1, the V gene TRBV30; D is ambiguous. Germline loops: CDR1 GTSNPN, CDR2 SVGIG (reference sequence). Trimming cost V 0 bases and J 4 bases, with 9 bases left between them. The CDR3 covers 13 residues. Written as DNA, the CDR3 is TGTGCCTGGAGTGTGGGGAGGCCCACTGAAGCTTTCTTT. Its translation is CAWSVGRPTEAFF.

CDR3 protein: CAWSWTSRGEQYF. The CDR3 nucleotides read TGTGCCTGGAGTTGGACGAGTAGGGGCGAGCAGTACTTC. The J gene is TRBJ2-7, the V gene TRBV30; perhaps TRBD1 as D (5 bases). Trimming stripped 2 bases from V and 6 bases from J, with 14 bases between. Germline lookup yields CDR1 GTSNPN and CDR2 SVGIG (reference sequence). The CDR3 is made up of 13 amino acids.

V gene TRBV30 combines with J gene TRBJ1-1; TRBD1 is a possible D gene (5 bases). The CDR3 has 13 residues. Germline loops: CDR1 GTSNPN, CDR2 SVGIG (reference sequence). The V and J ends lost 4 bases and 1 base respectively, with 10 bases between them. CDR3 sequence: CAWKGQRNTEAFF. For the CDR3, the DNA is TGTGCCTGGAAGGGGCAGAGGAACACTGAAGCTTTCTTT.